Listed here are 26 T cell receptor beta chains from one sample, sequenced in a study of T cells in Graves' hyperthyroidism and ophthalmopathy. The TCR beta CDR3 regions underwent amplification using RNA transcripts as the source. HTBI primers were used for first-round RT-PCR of the TCR CDR3. TCRdb recomputed calls from the multiplex PCR reads with MiXCR, one row per CDR3 protein. The sample lists some 580,000 distinct CDR3 sequences, approximately 15% seen once, with around 3.5% in the top ten. Material for sequencing was blood. The receptors derive from a woman aged 40 to 50 with Graves' ophthalmopathy.

This clonotype is a singleton in its sample. This rearrangement joins TRBV20-1 to TRBJ2-2, with 12 bases aligning to TRBD2. This CDR3 spans 20 amino acids. V lost 2 bases to trimming and J lost 5 bases; unmatched junction nucleotides: 18. Germline V lookup: CDR1 DFQATT, CDR2 SNEGSKA (reference sequence). CDR3 residues: CSARSPMPLTSGRETGELFF. CDR3 bases: TGCAGTGCTAGATCACCCATGCCGCTGACTAGCGGGAGAGAAACCGGGGAGCTGTTTTTT.

This clonotype has at least ten counts. The chain employs TRBV6-1 and TRBJ2-1, with 7 bases fitting TRBD1. Germline V gene sequence: CDR1 MNHNS, CDR2 SASEGT. The CDR3 is made up of 13 amino acids. The V and J ends lost 8 bases and 10 bases, in that order; junction bases with no gene match: 11. The DNA of the CDR3 is TGTGCCAGCGGGCGAGGGTTGGACAGGGAGCAGTTCTTC. This translates into CASGRGLDREQFF.

In its sample, this clonotype was seen a few times. The rearrangement links TRBV20-1 to TRBJ1-2; TRBD1 is a possible D gene (5 bases). The germline V gene has CDR1 DFQATT and CDR2 SNEGSKA (reference sequence). The length of the CDR3 is 15 residues. Trimming pared 0 bases from V and 5 bases from J, leaving 16 bases between. Here the CDR3 reads CSARDPGRAEYGYTF. CDR3 DNA: TGCAGTGCTAGAGATCCTGGCAGGGCCGAATATGGCTACACCTTC.

This clonotype came up a few times. V gene TRBV3-1 combines with J gene TRBJ2-1, with 9 bases aligning to TRBD1. The CDR3 is made up of 17 amino acids. Germline assignment: CDR1 LGHDT and CDR2 YNNKEL (reference sequence). V was clipped by 1 base and J by 3 bases; unmatched bases: 7. The CDR3 sequence: CASSQGRTGVIYNEQFF. The CDR3 DNA follows: TGTGCCAGCAGCCAAGGTCGGACAGGGGTTATCTACAATGAGCAGTTCTTC.

In this sample, this clonotype turned up many times. The chain has TRBV28 and TRBJ2-7; no definite D call. The V gene's germline CDR1 is MDHEN and CDR2 SYDVKM. V was trimmed by 6 bases and J by 0 bases, leaving 6 bases between them. This CDR3 contains 12 residues. The CDR3 DNA is TGTGCCAGCAGAACCTCCTCCTACGAGCAGTACTTC. It codes for CASRTSSYEQYF.

The J gene is TRBJ2-7, the V gene TRBV27, with 13 bases that match TRBD2. Germline V lookup: CDR1 MNHEY, CDR2 SMNVEV (reference sequence). This CDR3 is 19 amino acids long. Trimming removed 4 bases from V and 3 bases from J; junction bases left unmatched: 15. The CDR3 nucleotides are TGTGCCAGCAGTTCTCGCCATTTCGGACTAGCGGGAGAGCTCTACGAGCAGTACTTC. It is translated as CASSSRHFGLAGELYEQYF.

In its sample, this clonotype was seen a few times. The chain recombines TRBV5-4 with TRBJ2-3, with 8 nucleotides matching TRBD1. Germline CDR1 SGHNT, CDR2 YYREEE (reference sequence). The V gene end was trimmed by 4 bases and the J gene end by 8 bases; junction bases not matched to a gene: 12. CDR3 length: 15 amino acids. The CDR3: CASSVTGDPGGTQYF. CDR3 nucleotides: TGTGCCAGCAGCGTGACAGGGGACCCCGGGGGTACGCAGTATTTT.

This clonotype was observed at least ten times. The V call is TRBV6-1, the J call TRBJ1-2; D is undetermined. Looked up from germline, CDR1 is MNHNS and CDR2 is SASEGT. Trimming removed 4 bases from V and 0 bases from J, with 15 bases in between. CDR3 length equals 16 residues. This chain's CDR3 is CASSVPGMEANYGYTF. As DNA, the CDR3 is TGTGCCAGCAGTGTTCCGGGGATGGAAGCTAACTATGGCTACACCTTC.

The rearrangement links TRBV9 to TRBJ2-1, with 8 positions matching TRBD1. CDR1 and CDR2 (germline): SGDLS, YYNGEE. This CDR3 is 15 amino acids long. V lost 4 bases, J lost 8 bases, and 11 bases stayed unmatched. The DNA of the CDR3 is TGTGCCAGCAGCTCGACAGGGGCTGGTGGCGATGAGCAGTTCTTC. Translation gives CASSSTGAGGDEQFF.

In this sample, this clonotype turned up many times. The gene calls are TRBV2 and TRBJ2-1; 13 bases are a match to TRBD2. CDR3 size: 20 residues. The junction had 13 bases not matched to a gene; V was cut back by 5 bases and J by 0 bases. Germline V gene lookup returns CDR1 SNHLY and CDR2 FYNNEI. The CDR3 loop reads CASSSPPGLAGLTSYNEQFF. CDR3 DNA sequence: TGTGCCAGCAGTTCGCCGCCGGGACTAGCGGGGCTGACCTCCTACAATGAGCAGTTCTTC.

This clonotype has only a few counts. The J gene is TRBJ1-6, the V gene TRBV12-3 or TRBV12-4; D call uncertain. This CDR3 region has 13 residues. The ends were cut back, 2 bases at V and 14 bases at J, with 13 bases in the middle. CDR3 sequence: CASSLRQAAALHF. For the CDR3, the DNA is TGTGCCAGCAGTTTACGGCAGGCCGCGGCCCTCCACTTT.

Many counts were recorded for this clonotype. The gene calls are TRBV11-2 and TRBJ1-2; D is possibly TRBD1 (6 bases). Per the germline V gene, CDR1 is SGHAT and CDR2 is FQNNGV. The CDR3 runs 15 residues. Trimming cost V 4 bases and J 5 bases, with 17 bases left between them. The CDR3 is CASSSLGGGSYGYTF. The CDR3 bases are TGTGCCAGCAGCTCCCTCGGGGGCGGATCGTATGGCTACACCTTC.

At least ten counts were recorded for this clonotype. J is TRBJ2-5 and V is TRBV20-1; D possibly uses TRBD1 or TRBD2 (6 bases each). The CDR3 is made up of 15 amino acids. Trimming left V 1 base short and J 1 base short, with 13 bases between. The germline CDR1 and CDR2 sequences are DFQATT and SNEGSKA (reference sequence). DNA of the CDR3: TGCAGTGCTAGAGGGGGGGCGGAAATCCAAGAGACCCAGTACTTC. It specifies CSARGGAEIQETQYF.

The rearrangement uses TRBV6-1 and TRBJ1-2; 8 positions match TRBD1. Germline assignment: CDR1 MNHNS and CDR2 SASEGT. The CDR3 extends over 16 amino acids. The J segment lost 6 bases and the V segment lost 6 bases, leaving 15 bases of the junction unmatched. The CDR3 here is CASSTGTGNWRDGYTF. In DNA, the CDR3 is TGTGCCAGCAGCACCGGGACAGGCAATTGGAGGGATGGCTACACCTTC.

This clonotype was counted many times. This chain connects TRBV28 to TRBJ1-5; TRBD1 aligns across 9 bases. Germline V gene data show CDR1 as MDHEN and CDR2 as SYDVKM. After removal of 6 bases from V and 5 bases from J, the junction contained 8 bases not matched to a gene. The CDR3 has 15 residues. The CDR3: CASSHRGRGDQPQHF. The CDR3 region has the DNA TGTGCCAGCAGCCACAGGGGGCGCGGGGATCAGCCCCAGCATTTT.

This clonotype was picked up a small number of times. The chain uses TRBV28 and TRBJ2-1, with a weak D call TRBD1 (6 bases). CDR3 length: 14 amino acids. Germline V lookup: CDR1 MDHEN, CDR2 SYDVKM. V was cut by 3 bases and J by 9 bases, with 15 bases left in between. The CDR3 sequence: CASSLPHSRGEQFF. The CDR3 DNA follows: TGTGCCAGCAGTTTGCCCCATAGCAGGGGTGAGCAGTTCTTC.

This clonotype showed up many times. The V and J genes are TRBV7-2 and TRBJ2-3; 7 bases line up with TRBD2. The germline gives CDR1 SGHTA, CDR2 FQGNSA. V was clipped by 4 bases and J by 0 bases; unmatched bases: 7. The length of the CDR3 is 16 residues. CDR3 DNA sequence: TGTGCCAGCAGCTGGGGGGGAGGTTTCAGCACAGATACGCAGTATTTT. It encodes CASSWGGGFSTDTQYF.

This clonotype was seen repeatedly, ten times or more. The rearrangement uses TRBV20-1 and TRBJ1-2; TRBD1 is a possible D gene (5 bases). Trimming pared 6 bases from V and 4 bases from J, leaving 15 bases between. CDR1 and CDR2 from the germline V gene are DFQATT and SNEGSKA (reference sequence). The CDR3 loop spans 13 amino acids. The CDR3 sequence is CSAPTTVFYGYTF. CDR3 DNA sequence: TGCAGTGCCCCCACGACAGTTTTCTATGGCTACACCTTC.

This clonotype was seen a handful of times. The J gene is TRBJ1-2, the V gene TRBV15; D not certain. V dropped 1 base and J dropped 4 bases, with 22 bases sitting between them. Germline lookup yields CDR1 LNHNV and CDR2 YYDKDF (reference sequence). The CDR3 is 18 amino acids. In DNA, the CDR3 is TGTGCCACCAGCAGAGCCGGGATGCGCTCACCCTTGGGCTATGGCTACACCTTC. This gives the protein CATSRAGMRSPLGYGYTF.

As to this clonotype: This clone may be a read error of a much larger clone one base away. This rearrangement joins TRBV5-1 to TRBJ2-7; D is unresolved. In germline, CDR1 is SGHRS, CDR2 YFSETQ. V dropped 1 base and J dropped 4 bases, with 12 bases sitting between them. This CDR3 region has 14 residues. CDR3 protein: CASSLCGGEYEQYF. CDR3 DNA sequence: TGCGCCAGCAGCTTGTGCGGCGGAGAGTACGAGCAGTACTTC.

The sample holds many counts of this clonotype. The rearrangement links TRBV11-1 to TRBJ2-3; D possibly corresponds to TRBD2 (5 bases). Germline V gene lookup returns CDR1 SGHAT and CDR2 FQDESV (reference sequence). Deletions cut 6 bases from V and 1 base from J, with 8 bases between. This CDR3 has 13 residues. The CDR3 bases are TGTGCCAGCAGATTACTAGGCACAGATACGCAGTATTTT. Translation: CASRLLGTDTQYF.

In this sample, this clonotype turned up a few times. The CDR3: CASRPGLTYNEQFF. DNA of the CDR3: TGTGCCAGCAGGCCCGGTTTAACCTACAATGAGCAGTTCTTC. The chain has TRBV6-1 and TRBJ2-1; D is undetermined. Trimming shortened V by 6 bases and J by 2 bases, and 11 bases separated the two germline ends. Germline CDR1 reads MNHNS; CDR2 reads SASEGT. The CDR3 is 14 amino acids.

This clonotype was seen repeatedly, ten times or more. V usage is TRBV28 and J usage is TRBJ1-1, with 10 positions matching TRBD1. Germline V gene sequence: CDR1 MDHEN, CDR2 SYDVKM. V trimming: 4 bases; J trimming: 8 bases; junction bases outside the gene matches: 4. The CDR3 totals 13 residues. The CDR3 sequence: CASSSGDRGEAFF. DNA for the CDR3: TGTGCCAGCAGTTCCGGGGACAGGGGCGAAGCTTTCTTT.

This clonotype appeared a few times. The CDR3 DNA reads TGTGCCAGCAGTGAAATAGGGGGGGGGAGGGATACGCAGTATTTT. It yields the protein CASSEIGGGRDTQYF. This chain joins TRBV6-1 and TRBJ2-3, with a weak D call TRBD2 (7 bases). The V and J ends lost 2 bases and 6 bases respectively, with 15 bases between them. CDR3 size: 15 residues. From germline, CDR1 is MNHNS and CDR2 SASEGT.

J is TRBJ1-1 and V is TRBV5-8, with no clear D. The germline CDR1 and CDR2 sequences are SGHTS and YDEGEE. V gave up 1 base and J gave up 7 bases, with 8 bases separating them. The CDR3 sequence is 12 residues long. For the CDR3, the DNA is TGTGCCAGCAGCTTGAAAGGTCATGAAGCTTTCTTT. Its translation: CASSLKGHEAFF.

With respect to this clonotype: A read error may be the cause here, since a much bigger clone is one base away. The CDR3 DNA reads TGTGCCAGCAGTTTCGGACTAGCTTACGAGCGGTACTTC. Translating gives CASSFGLAYERYF. J is TRBJ2-7 and V is TRBV12-3 or TRBV12-4, with TRBD2 identical over 8 bases. This CDR3 has 13 residues.